The source of this T cell receptor (beta chain) is a study of T cell responses to AZD1222 COVID-19 vaccine. On the study more broadly: Combined were second doses at about 4 or about 12 weeks. Broader study findings: Receipt of two AZD1222 doses was followed by a rise in Spike-specific TCR breadth and depth.

Generated by immunoSEQ multiplex PCR, the TCRdb table keeps only in-frame clones and is missing some. The data contain more than 120,000 clones, around 93% of them singletons. V was shortened by 0 bases and J by 4 bases, with 15 bases between the two germline ends. Germline CDR1 is LGHNA and CDR2 is YNFKEQ. This CDR3 has 16 residues. Notes on this clone: As yet, its antigen is unknown.

This chain connects TRBV4-2 to TRBJ1-2; unclear D gene. The TCR was taken from an adult in good health. Sequencing used peripheral blood, obtained on day 0 of AZD1222 vaccination. CDR3 DNA sequence: TGTGCCAGCAGCCAAGAGACGACATTTCAGTTCTATGGCTACACCTTC. Amino acids: CASSQETTFQFYGYTF.